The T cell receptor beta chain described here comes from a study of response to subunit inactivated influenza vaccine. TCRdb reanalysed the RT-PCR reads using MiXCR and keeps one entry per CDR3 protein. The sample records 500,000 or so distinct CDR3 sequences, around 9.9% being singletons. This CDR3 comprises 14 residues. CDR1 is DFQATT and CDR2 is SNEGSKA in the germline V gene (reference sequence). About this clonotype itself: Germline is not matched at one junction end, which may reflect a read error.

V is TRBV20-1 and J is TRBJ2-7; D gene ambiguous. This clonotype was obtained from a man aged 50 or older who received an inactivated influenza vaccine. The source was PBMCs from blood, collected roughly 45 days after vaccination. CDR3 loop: CSARDLKGSNERYF. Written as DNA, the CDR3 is TGCAGTGCTAGAGATCTGAAGGGTTCCAACGAGCGGTACTTC.